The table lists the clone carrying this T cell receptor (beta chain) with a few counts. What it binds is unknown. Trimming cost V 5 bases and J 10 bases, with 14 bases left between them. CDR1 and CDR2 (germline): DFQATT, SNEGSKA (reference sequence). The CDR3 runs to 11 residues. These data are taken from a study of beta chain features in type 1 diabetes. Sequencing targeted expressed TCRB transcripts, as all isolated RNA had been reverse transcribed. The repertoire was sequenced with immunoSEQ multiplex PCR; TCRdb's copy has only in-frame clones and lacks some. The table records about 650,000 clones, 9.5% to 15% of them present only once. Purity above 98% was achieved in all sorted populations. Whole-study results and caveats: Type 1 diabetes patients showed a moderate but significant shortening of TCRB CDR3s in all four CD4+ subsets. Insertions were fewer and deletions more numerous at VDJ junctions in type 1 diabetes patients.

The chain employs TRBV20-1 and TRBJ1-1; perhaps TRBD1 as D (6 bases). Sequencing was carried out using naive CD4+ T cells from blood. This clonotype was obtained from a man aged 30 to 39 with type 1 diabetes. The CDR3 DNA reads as TGCAGTGCTCCCCTACAGGGTGCAGCTTTCTTT. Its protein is CSAPLQGAAFF.